A selection of T cell receptor beta chains follows, all from one sample in a study of T-cell memory formation after mild COVID-19. TCRdb called the 5' RACE reads again in MiXCR, with one record for every CDR3 protein. Of hundreds of thousands of distinct CDR3 sequences in the sample, 28% are singletons; the top ten hold about 13%. Material: PBMCs or a T cell subset sorted from them (not recorded which). Source of these receptors: an adult woman who had mild COVID-19 (a few samples of this study predate the infection). Cell type and time point are not known. CDR3s include the opening cysteine and the closing phenylalanine or tryptophan. The D gene is left open where the match is weak. Size is omitted from some rows. Given values are once, few, many or a class for expanded clones.

>NA|TRBJ1-5|NA|TRBV20-1
CSARESVDQPQHF
TGCAGTGCTAGAGAGTCAGTTGATCAGCCCCAGCATTTT
>NA|TRBJ2-3|NA|TRBV4-3
CASSPMFTPSSTGTDTQYF
TGCGCCAGCAGCCCTATGTTTACGCCCTCCTCGACTGGAACAGATACGCAGTATTTT
>few|TRBJ2-1|TRBD1|TRBV10-3
CAIRDRVNEQFF
TGTGCCATCAGGGACAGGGTGAATGAGCAGTTCTTC
>NA|TRBJ1-4|TRBD1|TRBV18
CASSPSGTGFEKLFF
TGTGCCAGCTCACCATCCGGGACAGGGTTCGAAAAACTGTTTTTT
>few|TRBJ2-1|TRBD2|TRBV24-1
CATSDLTSGGLASYNEQFF
TGTGCCACCAGTGATTTGACTAGCGGGGGCTTGGCGTCCTACAATGAGCAGTTCTTC
>NA|TRBJ1-1|NA|TRBV9
CASSVMEMNTEAFF
TGTGCCAGCAGCGTGATGGAGATGAACACTGAAGCTTTCTTT
>NA|TRBJ2-1|NA|TRBV9
CASSGLRDQFF
TGTGCCAGCAGCGGACTCCGGGACCAGTTCTTC
>once|TRBJ1-1|NA|TRBV19
CASSFRVNTEAFF
TGTGCCAGTAGTTTCCGGGTGAACACTGAAGCTTTCTTT
>few|TRBJ1-2|NA|TRBV3-1
CASSQSHGYTF
TGTGCCAGCAGCCAGTCGCATGGCTACACCTTC
>NA|TRBJ2-1|TRBD1|TRBV24-1
CATSDIPGTVRNEQFF
TGTGCCACCAGTGATATTCCCGGGACAGTGAGGAATGAGCAGTTCTTC
>NA|TRBJ2-7|TRBD2|TRBV7-9
CASSLVTSGGSYEQYF
TGTGCCAGCAGCTTAGTTACTAGCGGGGGGTCCTACGAGCAGTACTTC
>few|TRBJ2-6|NA|TRBV14
CASSGGANVLTF
TGTGCCAGCAGCGGTGGGGCCAACGTCCTGACTTTC
>NA|TRBJ1-6|NA|TRBV7-9
CASSRGPESSYNSPLHF
TGTGCCAGCAGCAGGGGTCCGGAGAGCTCCTATAATTCACCCCTCCACTTT
>few|TRBJ2-1|TRBD1|TRBV7-2
CASSLRPGQGTEQFF
TGTGCCAGCAGCTTAAGACCGGGACAGGGGACAGAGCAGTTCTTC
>NA|TRBJ2-7|TRBD1|TRBV7-3
CASSLSGTEAYEQYF
TGTGCCAGCAGCTTGTCCGGGACAGAAGCCTACGAGCAGTACTTC
>few|TRBJ2-1|TRBD2|TRBV9
CASSVGAAGAHNEQFF
TGTGCCAGCAGCGTAGGGGCGGCGGGAGCCCACAATGAGCAGTTCTTC
>NA|TRBJ2-7|TRBD1|TRBV6-5
CASSYSGTGADLGYEQYF
TGTGCCAGCAGTTACTCAGGGACAGGGGCCGATCTCGGGTACGAGCAGTACTTC
>few|TRBJ1-5|NA|TRBV20-1
CSASSGQGGNQPQHF
TGCAGTGCTAGTTCGGGGCAGGGAGGCAATCAGCCCCAGCATTTT
>NA|TRBJ1-6|NA|TRBV25-1
CASSATGWKDSPLHF
TGTGCCAGCAGTGCAACAGGGTGGAAGGATTCACCCCTCCACTTT
>few|TRBJ2-1|TRBD2|TRBV5-1
CASRASPIAGNEQFF
TGCGCCAGCAGAGCATCGCCTATAGCGGGCAATGAGCAGTTCTTC
>NA|TRBJ2-3|TRBD2|TRBV7-9
CASSLGLAGVSTDTQYF
TGTGCCAGCAGCCTGGGACTAGCGGGGGTCAGCACAGATACGCAGTATTTT
>few|TRBJ2-3|NA|TRBV20-1
CSARYHGTSTDTQYF
TGCAGTGCTAGATATCACGGGACCAGCACAGATACGCAGTATTTT
>few|TRBJ2-3|TRBD2|TRBV11-2
CASSLDALAGRGLSTDTRYF
TGTGCCAGCAGCTTAGACGCACTAGCGGGTAGAGGTCTTAGCACAGATACGCGGTATTTT
>NA|TRBJ1-5|NA|TRBV15
CATSRERNTNQPQHF
TGTGCCACCAGCAGAGAGAGAAACACGAATCAGCCCCAGCATTTT
>few|TRBJ1-2|TRBD1|TRBV2
CASPTGGGYTF
TGTGCCAGCCCGACAGGGGGTGGCTACACCTTC
>NA|TRBJ2-1|TRBD1|TRBV20-1
CSARGQASSYNEQFF
TGCAGTGCTAGGGGACAGGCGAGCTCCTACAATGAGCAGTTCTTC
>few|TRBJ2-5|TRBD2|TRBV7-9
CASSSGLSRDGSSLYF
TGTGCCAGCAGCTCGGGACTATCACGGGACGGGTCGTCTCTGTACTTC
>few|TRBJ2-7|NA|TRBV6-6
CASSYPGADEQYF
TGTGCCAGCAGTTACCCAGGGGCGGACGAGCAGTACTTC
>NA|TRBJ1-2|NA|TRBV12-3/TRBV12-4
CASTRAGNPYGYTF
TGTGCCAGCACTCGGGCGGGGAACCCCTATGGCTACACCTTC
>few|TRBJ1-2|NA|TRBV7-9
CASSSEAAGDGYTF
TGTGCCAGCAGCTCGGAGGCGGCAGGCGATGGCTACACCTTC
>many|TRBJ2-1|NA|TRBV4-1
CASSQAREQFF
TGCGCCAGCAGCCAAGCCAGAGAGCAGTTCTTC
>few|TRBJ2-3|NA|TRBV5-1
CASSLHPTDTQYF
TGCGCCAGCAGCCTCCACCCCACAGATACGCAGTATTTT
>few|TRBJ1-5|NA|TRBV4-1
CASSQDGTGNQPQHF
TGCGCCAGCAGCCAAGATGGCACAGGGAATCAGCCCCAGCATTTT
>few|TRBJ2-1|TRBD2|TRBV11-2
CASSLVQRGAYNEQFF
TGTGCCAGCAGCTTAGTACAGCGGGGAGCCTACAATGAGCAGTTCTTC
>NA|TRBJ2-1|TRBD2|TRBV7-9
CASSLTPILAGGPDEQFF
TGTGCCAGCAGCTTAACCCCAATACTAGCGGGGGGGCCAGATGAGCAGTTCTTC
>NA|TRBJ2-1|NA|TRBV11-2
CASSLDQETSIGEQFF
TGTGCCAGCAGCTTAGATCAAGAGACTAGTATAGGTGAGCAGTTCTTC
>NA|TRBJ2-7|NA|TRBV12-3/TRBV12-4
CASSEEFYEQYF
TGTGCCAGCAGTGAGGAGTTCTACGAGCAGTACTTC
>few|TRBJ2-3|NA|TRBV5-4
CASSSGGDTQYF
TGTGCCAGCAGCTCCGGCGGGGATACGCAGTATTTT
>few|TRBJ1-6|NA|TRBV2
CAGSTGHTYNSPLHF
TGTGCCGGATCGACAGGCCATACCTATAATTCACCCCTCCACTTT
>NA|TRBJ2-7|NA|TRBV7-2
CASSLDRFGQYF
TGTGCCAGCAGCCTAGACCGCTTTGGGCAGTACTTC
>NA|TRBJ2-4|TRBD2|TRBV6-2/TRBV6-3
CASTKGVAGAQNIQYF
TGTGCCAGCACCAAGGGAGTAGCGGGAGCCCAAAACATTCAGTACTTC
>NA|TRBJ2-5|TRBD1|TRBV29-1
CSVSPGTGVETQYF
TGCAGCGTTAGTCCCGGGACAGGGGTGGAGACCCAGTACTTC
>NA|TRBJ2-5|NA|TRBV16
CASSQGAREETQYF
TGTGCCAGCAGCCAGGGAGCGCGGGAAGAGACCCAGTACTTC
>NA|TRBJ2-3|TRBD2|TRBV12-3/TRBV12-4
CASSGLAGGKDTQYF
TGTGCCAGCAGTGGTCTAGCGGGAGGTAAAGATACGCAGTATTTT
>once|TRBJ2-7|TRBD1|TRBV27
CASRGQGAFWQYF
TGTGCCAGCAGGGGGCAGGGGGCATTTTGGCAGTACTTC
>NA|TRBJ2-1|TRBD2|TRBV20-1
CSAAGTSGLSYNEQFF
TGCAGTGCTGCCGGGACTAGCGGTTTGAGCTACAATGAGCAGTTCTTC
>NA|TRBJ2-7|NA|TRBV29-1
CSVESGSYGEQYF
TGCAGCGTTGAATCCGGCAGCTACGGGGAGCAGTACTTC
>NA|TRBJ2-7|NA|TRBV7-6
CASSPGQSPYEQYF
TGTGCCAGCAGCCCCGGCCAATCCCCCTACGAGCAGTACTTC
>many|TRBJ1-2|TRBD1|TRBV24-1
CATSDSRGRNGYTF
TGTGCCACCAGTGATTCCAGGGGGCGGAATGGCTACACCTTC